This entry features one TCR beta chain sequence. The data were produced by immunoSEQ multiplex PCR, yet TCRdb's version contains in-frame clones alone and is incomplete. Of about 220,000 clones listed, around 89% are singletons. The record originates from a study of blood T cell repertoires in COVID-19. Study at large: Researchers got acute and convalescent COVID-19 samples from the United States, Italy and Spain.

The CDR3 is 13 amino acids. Per germline, CDR1 GTSNPN and CDR2 SVGIG (reference sequence). With V trimmed by 5 bases and J by 2 bases, 1 base remained unmatched. Participants came from around 25 US areas, aged roughly 18 to 89 years. Cohorts were determined from participant-reported clinical history. The sample was PBMCs or T cells enriched from blood (not recorded which). The origin of this receptor is a woman aged 18-29 years in a cohort exposed to, infected with or recovered from COVID-19 (not recorded which). The chain employs TRBV30 and TRBJ2-3; 10 bases map to TRBD1. This CDR3 reads CAWDRGPTDTQYF. The CDR3 DNA is TGTGCCTGGGACAGGGGGCCCACAGATACGCAGTATTTT. The complete variable domain, with remaining parts taken from reference TRBV30 and TRBJ2-3, reads SQTIHQWPATLVQPVGSPLSLECTVEGTSNPNLYWYRQAAGRGLQLLFYSVGIGQISSEVPQNLSASRPQDRQFILSSKKLLLSDSGFYLCAWDRGPTDTQYFGPGTRLTVL.